This T cell receptor beta chain came from a study of blood T cells in healthy people across ages. Points from the study as a whole: With age, beta diversity per million T cells declined roughly linearly, significantly by 40. Estimated diversity that came from one million T cells was considered an underestimate. Researchers said unsorted PBMCs prevented a conclusive naive versus antigen-experienced comparison.

Remarks on this clonotype: The antigen remains unidentified.

The CDR3 runs to 18 residues. V was pared by 5 bases and J by 0 bases, with 20 bases between. Germline V gene sequence: CDR1 SGHAT, CDR2 FQDESV (reference sequence). Then a second PCR, running about 6 to 12 cycles, was carried out with a sample-barcoded 5' primer and a J-beta primer mix. Template switching added a 12-random-nucleotide identifier to every cDNA molecule. TCRdb independently ran MiXCR on the 5' RACE reads; one entry per CDR3 protein. The table lists approximately 810,000 distinct CDR3 sequences, under 40% of them singletons, with 10% to 15% in the top ten. V usage is TRBV11-1 and J usage is TRBJ2-4, with D tentatively TRBD1 (6 bases). The sequenced material came from blood. This sequence originates from a man aged 18 to 29 in good health. CDR3 sequence: CASSRYRDTTLAKNIQYF. The CDR3 DNA reads as TGTGCCAGCAGCAGATACCGGGACACTACGCTAGCCAAAAACATTCAGTACTTC.